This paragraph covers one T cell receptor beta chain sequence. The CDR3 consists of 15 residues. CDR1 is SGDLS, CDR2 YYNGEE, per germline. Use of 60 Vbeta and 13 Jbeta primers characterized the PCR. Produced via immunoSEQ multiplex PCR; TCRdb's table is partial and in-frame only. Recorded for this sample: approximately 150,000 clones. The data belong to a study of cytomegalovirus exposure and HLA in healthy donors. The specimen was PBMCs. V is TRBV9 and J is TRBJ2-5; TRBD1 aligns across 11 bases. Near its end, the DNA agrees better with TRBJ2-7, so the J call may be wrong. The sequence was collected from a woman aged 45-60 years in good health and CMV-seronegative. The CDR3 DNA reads TGTGCCAGCAGCGTATCCGGACAGGGGGCGGGCGAGCAGTACTTC. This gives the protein CASSVSGQGAGEQYF.